Listed below are T cell receptor beta chains from one sample, sequenced in a study of control samples from healthy donors and cancer patients. Sequencing was performed with immunoSEQ multiplex PCR; in TCRdb, only in-frame clones are kept and a portion is missing. In the table there are approximately 100,000 clones, 86% of which are singletons. Material for sequencing was blood. The receptors shown here come from a man aged 30 to 39 in good health. The CDR3 runs from the conserved cysteine through the conserved F or W. A D gene is named only where the DNA matches it firmly. Expanded clones get a size class; other rows say once, few or many, or leave the size out.

NA,TRBV7-3,NA,13,TRBJ2-3,CASSQERWDTQYF,TGTGCCAGCAGCCAGGAGAGGTGGGATACGCAGTATTTT
NA,TRBV6-5,NA,15,TRBJ2-1,CASSYGSAGNNEQFF,TGTGCCAGCAGTTACGGTAGCGCCGGAAATAATGAGCAGTTCTTC
NA,TRBV27,NA,18,TRBJ2-3,CASSPKPADRPSTDTQYF,TGTGCCAGCAGCCCTAAACCCGCGGACCGACCTAGCACAGATACGCAGTATTTT
NA,TRBV9,NA,15,TRBJ1-2,CASSVGVGSGYGYTF,TGTGCCAGCAGCGTAGGAGTAGGGTCGGGCTATGGCTACACCTTC
NA,TRBV18,NA,17,TRBJ2-7,CASSSTPGVVRSYEQYF,TGTGCCAGCTCATCGACGCCAGGGGTTGTTAGGTCCTACGAGCAGTACTTC
NA,TRBV19,NA,14,TRBJ1-2,CASSAAQAMYGYTF,TGTGCCAGTAGCGCTGCCCAGGCTATGTATGGCTACACCTTC
NA,TRBV6-5,TRBD1,15,TRBJ1-2,CASSSYRDRGDGYTF,TGTGCCAGCAGTTCCTACCGGGACAGGGGTGACGGCTACACCTTC
NA,TRBV5-1,TRBD2,14,TRBJ2-1,CASSLVGGYNEQFF,TGCGCCAGCAGCTTGGTGGGGGGGTACAATGAGCAGTTCTTC
NA,TRBV10-3,NA,12,TRBJ2-1,CAISESQDEQFF,TGTGCCATCAGTGAGTCGCAGGATGAGCAGTTCTTC
few,TRBV24-1,TRBD1,11,TRBJ1-2,CATGDSRHYTF,TGTGCCACCGGGGACAGCCGACACTACACCTTC
NA,TRBV3-1/TRBV3-2,TRBD1,15,TRBJ1-6,CASSPRTGRESPLHF,TGTGCCAGCAGCCCTCGGACAGGGCGGGAATCACCCCTCCACTTT
NA,TRBV7-9,TRBD1,15,TRBJ2-2,CASQGQEKNTGELFF,TGTGCCAGCCAAGGACAGGAAAAGAACACCGGGGAGCTGTTTTTT
NA,TRBV6-5,NA,14,TRBJ2-1,CASSYGDNYNEQFF,TGTGCCAGCAGTTACGGGGACAACTACAATGAGCAGTTCTTC
NA,TRBV10-1,NA,12,TRBJ1-1,CASRGQNTEAFF,TGCGCCAGCAGAGGCCAGAACACTGAAGCTTTCTTT
NA,TRBV27,NA,13,TRBJ2-2,CASCYKNTGELFF,TGTGCCAGCTGCTACAAGAACACCGGGGAGCTGTTTTTT
NA,TRBV7-9,NA,15,TRBJ2-1,CASSPQVAAYNEQFF,TGTGCCAGCAGCCCTCAGGTAGCGGCCTACAATGAGCAGTTCTTC
NA,TRBV5-6,TRBD2,15,TRBJ2-2,CASSSLADLTGELFF,TGTGCCAGCAGCTCCCTAGCGGACCTCACCGGGGAGCTGTTTTTT
NA,TRBV12-3/TRBV12-4,NA,13,TRBJ1-1,CASSFRENTEAFF,TGTGCCAGCAGTTTCCGCGAGAACACTGAAGCTTTCTTT
NA,TRBV24-1,TRBD1,15,TRBJ1-2,CATSDSTPGGYGYTF,TGTGCTACCAGTGATTCTACTCCAGGGGGCTATGGCTACACCTTC
NA,TRBV27,NA,16,TRBJ1-2,CASKITGTARFYGYTF,TGTGCCAGCAAGATCACCGGGACGGCGAGATTCTATGGCTACACCTTC
NA,TRBV25-1,NA,13,TRBJ1-6,CASSGGGNSPLHF,TGTGCCAGCAGTGGGGGGGGTAATTCACCCCTCCACTTT
NA,TRBV28,NA,15,TRBJ2-7,CASSRLGIAFYEQYF,TGTGCCAGCAGCCGATTAGGAATAGCGTTCTACGAGCAGTACTTC
NA,TRBV2,TRBD1,15,TRBJ2-5,CASIAGQGAWETQYF,TGTGCCAGCATTGCGGGACAGGGGGCTTGGGAGACCCAGTACTTC
NA,TRBV27,NA,17,TRBJ1-5,CASSPLSSPLKGQPQHF,TGTGCCAGCAGTCCCCTGAGCAGTCCCCTGAAAGGACAGCCCCAGCATTTT
NA,TRBV4-1,NA,15,TRBJ1-2,CASSQDLIGAYGYTF,TGCGCCAGCAGCCAAGATCTGATAGGGGCCTATGGCTACACCTTC
NA,TRBV7-2,NA,13,TRBJ1-1,CASSRGRNTEAFF,TGTGCCAGCTCCCGAGGCAGGAACACTGAAGCTTTCTTT
once,TRBV9,TRBD1,15,TRBJ2-7,CASSVIGQGENEQYF,TGTGCCAGCAGCGTTATCGGACAGGGAGAAAACGAGCAGTACTTC
NA,TRBV5-1,NA,15,TRBJ2-3,CASSLEGRGEDTQYF,TGCGCCAGCAGCTTGGAAGGTAGGGGGGAGGATACGCAGTATTTT
NA,TRBV28,NA,13,TRBJ2-2,CASSFSVPGELFF,TGTGCCAGCAGTTTTTCAGTGCCCGGGGAGCTGTTTTTT
NA,TRBV9,NA,15,TRBJ2-5,CASSVEGLPQETQYF,TGTGCCAGCAGCGTAGAGGGGCTACCCCAAGAGACCCAGTACTTC
NA,TRBV6-1,NA,15,TRBJ2-1,CASSDGQGSYNEQFF,TGTGCCAGCAGTGATGGGCAGGGATCCTACAATGAGCAGTTCTTC
NA,TRBV2,TRBD1,15,TRBJ2-1,CASSDGTGAYNEQFF,TGTGCCAGCAGTGACGGGACAGGGGCCTACAATGAGCAGTTCTTC